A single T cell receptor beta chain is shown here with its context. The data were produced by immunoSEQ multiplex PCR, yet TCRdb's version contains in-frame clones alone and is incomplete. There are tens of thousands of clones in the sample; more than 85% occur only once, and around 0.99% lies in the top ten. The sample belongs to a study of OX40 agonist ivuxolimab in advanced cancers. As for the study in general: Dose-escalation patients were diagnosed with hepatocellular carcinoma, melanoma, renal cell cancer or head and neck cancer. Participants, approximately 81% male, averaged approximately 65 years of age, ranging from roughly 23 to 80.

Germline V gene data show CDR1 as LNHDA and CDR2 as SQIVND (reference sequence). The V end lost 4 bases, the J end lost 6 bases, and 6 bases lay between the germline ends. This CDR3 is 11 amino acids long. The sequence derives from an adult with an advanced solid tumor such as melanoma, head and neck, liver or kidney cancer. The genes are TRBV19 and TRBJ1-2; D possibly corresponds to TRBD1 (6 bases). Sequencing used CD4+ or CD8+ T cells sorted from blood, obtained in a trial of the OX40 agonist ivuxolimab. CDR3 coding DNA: TGTGCCAGTAGTAAGGGGGATGGCTACACCTTC. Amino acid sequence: CASSKGDGYTF.